A selection of T cell receptor beta chains follows, all from one sample in a study of shared clonotypes between healthy human individuals. Assay used: immunoSEQ multiplex PCR; TCRdb lists only in-frame clones, some missing. The sample has roughly 500,000 clones, almost 97% seen once. Sequences were obtained from naive CD4+ T cells sorted from blood. Receptor source: a woman aged 25-40 years in good health. CDR3s leave out the opening cysteine and the closing phenylalanine or tryptophan.

V,CDR3
TRBV28,ASSLSAQGVYEQY
TRBV25-1,ASSEGFSGRAGSNEQF
TRBV6-5,ASSYSMTGPAYEQY
TRBV18,ASSLGTEETQY
TRBV11-3,ASSLEAGGTSSYNEQF
TRBV28,ASSPGLAGTYNEQF
TRBV6-6,ASCGSMNTEAF
TRBV6-1,ASRKDTIY
TRBV5-1,ASSSLLAGGGNEQF
TRBV11-3,ASQAEGTGELF
TRBV5-1,ASSPNWASVNEQF
TRBV10-3,AISENPGTVISGSYNEQF
TRBV5-4,ASSLVSRSTDTQY
TRBV6-5,ASTFGVRETQY
TRBV6-6,ASSAGVGGNQPQH